This TCR beta chain comes out of a study of T cell responses to AZD1222 COVID-19 vaccine (dated by TCRdb to the early 2020s). For the wider study: AZD1222 recipients with second doses at about 4 weeks or about 12 weeks were pooled, because spike-specific TCR depth and breadth did not differ between schedules. TCR sequencing covered more than 230 trial participants: 207 given two doses of AZD1222 and 26 given two doses of MenACWY control vaccine. Trial participants were enrolled by age into subgroups of 18-55, 56-69 and 70-plus years, and around 150, 28 and 57 TCR-sequenced participants, respectively, were included in these subgroups. What the work shows at the level of the full study, not this receptor alone: In the small 56-69-year group, the increase in depth fell short of significance, most likely because of low power. Participants were mostly white British, with more females than males. The authors suggested clonal diversity may have been underestimated. Conclusions about previously exposed vaccinees are limited because only a handful of AZD1222 recipients were SARS-CoV-2 seropositive at baseline. A significant rise in spike-specific TCR breadth and depth was observed after two AZD1222 doses relative to day 0 and relative to MenACWY recipients. No day 14 peak-response samples were available, so repertoires were characterized only after the peak T cell response. CD4 TCRs associated with the vaccine covered the entire spike protein, and the dominant responses were in regions 160-218 and 743-854. Reportedly, close to half of the unique spike-specific TCRs recognized epitopes lying outside the regions that are mutated in the B.1.351 and B.1.1.7 variants.

V is cut back by 5 bases and J by 8 bases, with 10 bases in the junction unmatched. The CDR3 has 15 amino acids, counting the end cysteine and phenylalanine. Kept here is only the CDR3 DNA, which spans 45 bases and is read in frame from base 1. CDR1 and CDR2 (SGHAT, FQNNGV) derive from the germline V gene. In the case of this clone: The antigen this receptor binds is unknown. No base-level quality is on record; no much larger clone is a single base apart.

In light of the paper, this sample's time point label describes: baseline before first vaccination. Vaccinee samples came from UK trials COV001 and COV002, including a single-blind randomized controlled phase 2/3 trial of AZD1222 (ChAdOx1 nCoV-19) in healthy adults. For TCRbeta chain sequencing, PBMC samples from trial participants were taken at day 0 and at day 28 after the second dose. The CDR3 regions of human TCRbeta chains were subjected to immunosequencing. The published analysis was carried out like this. Repertoire TCRs were checked for matches against a reference library of SARS-CoV-2-specific TCRs that had been generated using the MIRA antigen-specificity platform. Breadth meant the fraction of unique TCRs that were SARS-CoV-2-associated, whereas depth meant the fraction of total T cells that were SARS-CoV-2-associated. Using the MIRA data, each spike-specific TCR was mapped to the spike region that the TCR reacts to and placed in a CD4 or CD8 class. Log10-transformed breadth and depth values were compared by one-way ANOVA with Sidak's multiple comparisons tests. The clones in this table, taken by TCRdb from immuneACCESS, are in-frame only. Not every clone is retained; where verified, under half of the shortfall comes from an unresolved V gene, and the cause of the rest is unknown. V and J calls and clone size are as listed in that table; D and trimming were resolved from the DNA. Here the sample has 95,000 to 150,000 clones; approximately 89% occur a single time. 4% to 6% of the sample goes to the ten largest clones.

This receptor was obtained from an adult in good health. The rearrangement combines TRBV11-2 with TRBJ1-4; 8 of the junction bases match TRBD1. The input for sequencing was peripheral blood, taken on day 0 of AZD1222 vaccination. The nucleotide sequence reads TGTGCCAGCAGCCCTTCCGGGACAGGAGGAGAAAAACTGTTTTTT. This translates into CASSPSGTGGEKLFF.